This T cell receptor beta chain came from a study of cytomegalovirus exposure and HLA in healthy donors. The CDR3 length is 13 residues. The germline V gene encodes CDR1 LGHNA and CDR2 YNFKEQ. The V gene lost 1 base and the J gene lost 5 bases, with 5 bases spanning the gap. General observations from the study: According to the study, roughly 160 TCR beta chains were cytomegalovirus-associated. In vitro checks showed that a few CMV-associated chains really do target CMV antigens.

A note on this clone: No antigen is known for it.

Data came from immunoSEQ multiplex PCR; TCRdb stores just in-frame clones and leaves some out. Of roughly 130,000 clones detected, roughly nine tenths appear once; the ten largest clones hold roughly 3%. The V gene is TRBV4-2, the J gene TRBJ2-2; no firm D call. The receptor was derived from a young man in good health and CMV-seronegative. Sequencing was done on a sample of PBMCs. The CDR3 nucleotides are TGTGCCAGCAGCCAAGGAGAGACCGGGGAGCTGTTTTTT. Translation gives CASSQGETGELFF.